This entry concerns a single T cell receptor (beta chain). The ends were cut back, 2 bases at V and 0 bases at J, with 11 bases in the middle. Germline lookup yields CDR1 MDHEN and CDR2 SYDVKM. This CDR3 comprises 16 residues. Seattle patients were enrolled during active infection and followed longitudinally. How the authors handled the data: It was from reference gene primer amplification that nucleated cell counts were estimated. Clones were sequenced by immunoSEQ multiplex PCR, and TCRdb holds only the in-frame ones, with some missing. That table furnishes V, J and clone size, whereas the DNA furnished D and trimming. Of 250,000 to 350,000 clones listed, approximately 84% are singletons. This entry comes from a study of blood T cell repertoires in COVID-19. Study-level background: T cells, B-cell-depleted T cells, or PBMCs supplied cDNA or gDNA.

The specimen was peripheral blood. The chain carries TRBV28 and TRBJ1-3, with a possible D match to TRBD1 (5 bases). The TCR comes from a human donor with COVID-19, enrolled during active disease. The donor label of this sample is uncertain. CDR3 protein: CASSLSGQGSGNTIYF. In nucleotides, the CDR3 is TGTGCCAGCAGTTTAAGCGGGCAGGGCTCTGGAAACACCATATATTTT.